This TCR beta chain comes out of a study of cytomegalovirus exposure and HLA in healthy donors. Study-wide points: Sequencing likely generated an artifact that appeared as a cluster of highly shared sequence variants.

About this clone: The target antigen is unknown.

PCR involved 60 Vbeta and 13 Jbeta primers. TCRdb's table, derived via immunoSEQ multiplex PCR, lists solely in-frame clones and lacks some. This repertoire shows around 190,000 clones, roughly 79% found once; its top ten account for about 1.9%. The CDR3 is 13 residues long. Per germline, CDR1 KGHSH and CDR2 LQKENI. The V end lost 5 bases, the J end lost 5 bases, and 13 bases lay between the germline ends. The TCR comes from a man aged 25 to 40 in good health and CMV-seronegative. Material for sequencing was PBMCs. The chain is built from TRBV18 and TRBJ2-7, with D tentatively TRBD1 (6 bases). The CDR3 nucleotides are TGTGCCAGCTCAATACAGGGTCGGGACGAGCAGTACTTC. Protein product: CASSIQGRDEQYF.